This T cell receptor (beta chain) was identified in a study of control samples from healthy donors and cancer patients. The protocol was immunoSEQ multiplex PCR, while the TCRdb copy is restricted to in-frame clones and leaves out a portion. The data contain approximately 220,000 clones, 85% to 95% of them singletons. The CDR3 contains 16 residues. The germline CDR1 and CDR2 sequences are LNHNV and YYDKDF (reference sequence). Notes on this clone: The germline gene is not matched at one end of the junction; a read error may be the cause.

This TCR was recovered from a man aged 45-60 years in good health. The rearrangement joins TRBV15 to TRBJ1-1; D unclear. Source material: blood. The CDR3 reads CATSRDPREAGADAFF. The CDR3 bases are TGTGCCACCAGCAGAGACCCCCGGGAGGCAGGAGCTGACGCTTTCTTT.